The next 26 T cell receptor beta chains were all read from a single sample in a study of blood T cell repertoires in COVID-19. Produced via immunoSEQ multiplex PCR; TCRdb's table is partial and in-frame only. The repertoire includes 470,000 or so clones, roughly 87% of them detected once, and under 2.5% sits in the top ten. Sequenced: PBMCs or T cells enriched from blood (not recorded which). The receptors were gathered from a woman aged 18-29 years with acute COVID-19.

The chain couples TRBV10-2 to TRBJ2-7; weak D call: TRBD1 (5 bases). CDR1 WSHSY and CDR2 SAAADI come from the germline V gene. The V end was cut by 2 bases, the J end by 5 bases, with 10 bases between. The CDR3 totals 13 residues. The CDR3 region is CASSEKGINEQYF. The CDR3 coding sequence is TGCGCCAGCAGTGAGAAGGGGATCAACGAGCAGTACTTC.

This chain uses TRBV7-9 with TRBJ1-6; tentative D call: TRBD1 (5 bases). Germline-derived CDR1 and CDR2 are SEHNR and FQNEAQ (reference sequence). Trimming removed 5 bases at V and 0 bases at J, with 14 bases between. CDR3 length equals 17 residues. CDR3 sequence: CASSPGWKSSYNSPLHF. The CDR3 DNA sequence: TGTGCCAGCAGCCCAGGGTGGAAGAGCTCCTATAATTCACCCCTCCACTTT.

This sequence joins TRBV10-3 and TRBJ2-5, with 8 bases matching TRBD2. CDR1 and CDR2 (germline): ENHRY, SYGVKD. V gave up 2 bases and J gave up 5 bases; unmatched junction bases: 4. The CDR3 runs 14 residues. CDR3 nucleotides: TGTGCCATCAGTGAGGAACGCGGGGGGGAGACCCAGTACTTC. Residues: CAISEERGGETQYF.

V usage is TRBV9 and J usage is TRBJ1-2; D gene uncertain. Germline V CDR1 and CDR2: SGDLS, YYNGEE. The CDR3 has 17 amino acids. Trimming removed 4 bases at V and 6 bases at J, with 25 bases between. CDR3 DNA sequence: TGTGCCAGCAGCTTAAACCCCCCCGGGCCGGCGGAGGATGGCTACACCTTC. This codes for CASSLNPPGPAEDGYTF.

A single count supports this clone. This chain links TRBV3-1 (or the pseudogene TRBV3-2) with TRBJ2-7; possibly TRBD1 for D (6 bases). The germline gives CDR1 LGHDT, CDR2 YNNKEL (reference sequence). Trimming stripped 5 bases from V and 1 base from J, with 12 bases between. This CDR3 is built from 14 residues. CDR3 DNA: TGTGCCAGCAGCTCCCAGGGGTTGTCCTACGAGCAGTACTTC. As protein: CASSSQGLSYEQYF.

This rearrangement joins TRBV11-2 to TRBJ2-7; the match to TRBD2 covers 7 bases. CDR3 length equals 14 residues. Germline assignment: CDR1 SGHAT and CDR2 FQNNGV. V was pared by 3 bases and J by 2 bases, with 4 bases of the junction left unmatched. In nucleotides, the CDR3 is TGTGCCAGCAGCTTGGGAGGGAGGGCCTACGAGCAGTACTTC. Its protein product is CASSLGGRAYEQYF.

The chain recombines TRBV6-5 with TRBJ1-5; no reliable D call. The CDR3 sequence is 13 residues long. Trimming took off 7 bases at V and 6 bases at J, with 13 bases between the two ends. Germline values: CDR1 MNHEY, CDR2 SVGAGI. The CDR3 nucleotides are TGTGCCAGCAACCTGCGGGATTCTCAGCCCCAGCATTTT. This encodes CASNLRDSQPQHF.

The chain carries TRBV7-9 and TRBJ2-3, with D perhaps TRBD2 (7 bases). V shed 6 bases and J shed 0 bases, with 16 bases lying between them. Germline-derived CDR1 and CDR2 are SEHNR and FQNEAQ (reference sequence). This CDR3 contains 16 residues. The CDR3 is CASRGGGLRSTDTQYF. CDR3 coding DNA: TGTGCCAGCAGGGGAGGGGGGCTAAGGAGCACAGATACGCAGTATTTT.

This clone was seen only once. The chain combines TRBV19 with TRBJ2-1; TRBD1 matches 7 bases. CDR1 LNHDA and CDR2 SQIVND come from the germline V gene (reference sequence). Germline trimming cut 5 bases from V and 8 bases from J; bases unmatched to any gene: 9. The CDR3 runs to 14 residues. As DNA, the CDR3 is TGTGCCAGTAGTGACAGACAGGGAGTCGATGAGCAGTTCTTC. It specifies CASSDRQGVDEQFF.

This clone was counted a few times. The chain combines TRBV5-1 with TRBJ2-1; tentatively, D is TRBD2 (6 bases). Trimming took off 3 bases at V and 3 bases at J, with 7 bases between the two ends. Germline V gene lookup returns CDR1 SGHRS and CDR2 YFSETQ. The CDR3 is 13 amino acids. The CDR3 bases are TGCGCCAGCAGCTCGGGACTCTACAATGAGCAGTTCTTC. Residues: CASSSGLYNEQFF.

The V gene is TRBV19, the J gene TRBJ2-7; a weak D match, TRBD2 (5 bases). V lost 3 bases, J lost 0 bases, and 9 bases lay in between. This CDR3 has 14 amino acids. Looked up from germline, CDR1 is LNHDA and CDR2 is SQIVND (reference sequence). The CDR3 here is CASSMGVSSYEQYF. CDR3 DNA: TGTGCCAGTAGTATGGGAGTTAGCTCCTACGAGCAGTACTTC.

A single count supports this clone. The chain combines TRBV4-1 with TRBJ2-5; TRBD1 agrees at 10 bases. With V trimmed by 3 bases and J by 5 bases, 6 bases remained unmatched. CDR1 and CDR2 (germline): MGHRA, YSYEKL. The CDR3 extends over 15 amino acids. DNA of the CDR3: TGCGCCAGCAGCCAGCTGACAGGGGGCGTCGAGACCCAGTACTTC. As protein: CASSQLTGGVETQYF.

The chain couples TRBV25-1 to TRBJ2-1; the match to TRBD2 covers 8 bases. Trimming at V came to 3 bases and at J to 3 bases, leaving 7 bases not matched to a gene. The CDR3 length is 16 residues. Germline V lookup: CDR1 MGHDK, CDR2 SYGVNS. CDR3: CASSDSGKLDYNEQFF. The CDR3 DNA is TGTGCCAGCAGTGATAGCGGGAAACTCGACTACAATGAGCAGTTCTTC. The full variable domain, completed using reference TRBV25-1 and TRBJ2-1, is EADIYQTPRYLVIGTGKKITLECSQTMGHDKMYWYQQDPGMELHLIHYSYGVNSTEKGDLSSESTVSRIRTEHFPLTLESARPSHTSQYLCASSDSGKLDYNEQFFGPGTRLTVL.

The gene calls are TRBV11-1 and TRBJ2-7; TRBD1 matches at 9 bases. CDR1 is SGHAT and CDR2 is FQDESV in the germline V gene (reference sequence). The CDR3 loop spans 14 amino acids. Trimming removed 5 bases from V and 3 bases from J; junction bases left unmatched: 5. The CDR3 protein is CASSPGTGRYEQYF. The DNA for the CDR3 is TGTGCCAGCAGCCCCGGGACAGGGCGCTACGAGCAGTACTTC.

V gene TRBV28 combines with J gene TRBJ1-5, with 8 bases fitting TRBD1. The CDR3 sequence is 14 residues long. V trimming: 6 bases; J trimming: 7 bases; junction bases outside the gene matches: 8. From germline, CDR1 is MDHEN and CDR2 SYDVKM. The CDR3 here is CASRYSGGVQPQHF. CDR3 in DNA: TGTGCCAGCAGATATTCAGGGGGCGTACAGCCCCAGCATTTT.

CDR3 sequence reads: CASSLMRGLASSYEQYF. CDR3 coding DNA: TGTGCCAGCAGCTTAATGCGTGGACTAGCGAGCTCCTACGAGCAGTACTTC. The rearrangement uses TRBV7-2 and TRBJ2-7; 9 bases map to TRBD2. V trimming: 2 bases; J trimming: 0 bases; junction bases outside the gene matches: 8. Germline V gene sequence: CDR1 SGHTA, CDR2 FQGNSA. The length of the CDR3 is 17 residues.

V gene TRBV9 combines with J gene TRBJ2-6, with a tentative D call TRBD1 (5 bases). CDR3 size: 18 residues. V was shortened by 4 bases and J by 1 base, with 18 bases between the two germline ends. Germline V gene sequence: CDR1 SGDLS, CDR2 YYNGEE. CDR3 sequence (DNA): TGTGCCAGCAGCCATCCCTCAGGGCCCCTATCTGGGGCCAACGTCCTGACTTTC. Its protein is CASSHPSGPLSGANVLTF.

V is TRBV5-1 and J is TRBJ2-5; 8 bases are shared with TRBD2. The CDR3 sequence is 13 residues long. The germline CDR1 and CDR2 sequences are SGHRS and YFSETQ. Unmatched junction bases numbered 6, after V lost 5 bases and J lost 6 bases. CDR3 nucleotides: TGCGCCAGCAGACTAAGCGGGGGAAAGACCCAGTACTTC. Translation: CASRLSGGKTQYF.

V and J are TRBV28 and TRBJ1-5; D remains ambiguous. Germline CDR1 is MDHEN and CDR2 is SYDVKM. V lost 2 bases to trimming and J lost 0 bases, with 5 bases between them. The CDR3 has 14 residues. CDR3 nucleotide sequence: TGTGCCAGCAGTTTAACCTATAGCAATCAGCCCCAGCATTTT. It specifies CASSLTYSNQPQHF.

This chain uses TRBV5-1 with TRBJ2-7, with D possibly matching TRBD1 (5 bases). Germline CDR1 SGHRS, CDR2 YFSETQ. Trimming removed 0 bases at V and 2 bases at J, with 6 bases between. CDR3 size: 13 residues. The chain's CDR3 is CASSLEGAYEQYF. Here the CDR3 DNA reads TGCGCCAGCAGCTTGGAAGGGGCCTACGAGCAGTACTTC.

This clone was detected only once. The V call is TRBV21-1, the J call TRBJ1-2; the listed D gene, TRBD1, was not tested against the DNA. TRBV21-1 is flagged as a pseudogene. The CDR3 runs 12 residues. CDR3 amino acids: CASGQGVKGYTF. The DNA for the CDR3 is TGTGCCAGCGGACAGGGCGTAAAGGGCTACACCTTC.

This clone was seen just once. This chain joins TRBV10-3 and TRBJ2-5; 7 bases map to TRBD1. Looked up from germline, CDR1 is ENHRY and CDR2 is SYGVKD. The length of the CDR3 is 16 residues. The V gene end was trimmed by 0 bases and the J gene end by 3 bases; junction bases not matched to a gene: 7. The CDR3 DNA follows: TGTGCCATCAGTGAGTCTACGGCAGGGGGTGAAGAGACCCAGTACTTC. Translation: CAISESTAGGEETQYF.

This chain uses TRBV27 with TRBJ2-3; 8 bases fit TRBD2. CDR3 length: 16 amino acids. The germline V gene has CDR1 MNHEY and CDR2 SMNVEV (reference sequence). V lost 6 bases and J lost 2; bases outside the gene matches: 10. In DNA, the CDR3 is TGTGCCAGCAGAGTGGAAGCGGGAGACCTCACAGATACGCAGTATTTT. Encoded protein: CASRVEAGDLTDTQYF.

This CDR3 reads CATSRDSTTGPSETQYF. CDR3 DNA: TGTGCCACCAGCAGAGACTCCACGACAGGGCCTTCGGAGACCCAGTACTTC. The chain uses TRBV15 and TRBJ2-5, with TRBD1 identical over 7 bases. Germline loops: CDR1 LNHNV, CDR2 YYDKDF (reference sequence). V lost 0 bases, J lost 5 bases, and 12 bases stayed unmatched. This CDR3 is built from 17 residues.

This sequence joins TRBV5-5 and TRBJ2-5; 7 nucleotides match TRBD2. Germline V gives CDR1 SGHKS, CDR2 YYEKEE (reference sequence). The CDR3 is made up of 17 amino acids. J was trimmed by 4 bases and V by 1 base; bases with no gene match: 13. CDR3 nucleotides: TGTGCCAGCAGCTTGACCCCCAGGGCGGGAGTCTCAGAGACCCAGTACTTC. Translated: CASSLTPRAGVSETQYF.

V is TRBV18 and J is TRBJ2-5; weak D call: TRBD2 (6 bases). Germline V gene data show CDR1 as KGHSH and CDR2 as LQKENI. The ends were cut back, 1 base at V and 5 bases at J, with 8 bases in the middle. The CDR3 has 13 amino acids. The CDR3 coding sequence is TGTGCCAGCTCACCACAGGGGAGGGAGACCCAGTACTTC. Translation gives CASSPQGRETQYF.